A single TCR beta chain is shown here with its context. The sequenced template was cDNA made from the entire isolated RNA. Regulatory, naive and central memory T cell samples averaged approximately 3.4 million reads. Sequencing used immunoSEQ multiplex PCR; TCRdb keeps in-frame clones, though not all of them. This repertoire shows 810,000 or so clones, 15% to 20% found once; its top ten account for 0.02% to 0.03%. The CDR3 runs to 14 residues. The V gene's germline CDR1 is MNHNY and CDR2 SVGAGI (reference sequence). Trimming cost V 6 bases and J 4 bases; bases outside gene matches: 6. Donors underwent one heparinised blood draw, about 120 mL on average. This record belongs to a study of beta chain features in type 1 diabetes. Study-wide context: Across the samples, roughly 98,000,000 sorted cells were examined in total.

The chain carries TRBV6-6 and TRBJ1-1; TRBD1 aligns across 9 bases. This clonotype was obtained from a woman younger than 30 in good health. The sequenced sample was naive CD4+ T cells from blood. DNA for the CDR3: TGTGCCAGCAGCAAGGGACAGGGACTCACTGAAGCTTTCTTT. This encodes CASSKGQGLTEAFF.